A selection of T cell receptor beta chains follows, all from one sample in a study of blood T cell repertoires in COVID-19. The repertoire was sequenced with immunoSEQ multiplex PCR; TCRdb's copy has only in-frame clones and lacks some. The sample consists of roughly 90,000 clones, 89% of them appearing once. Input material: peripheral blood. The receptors were sampled from an elderly woman with active COVID-19. The CDR3 runs from the conserved cysteine through the conserved F or W. D genes are given only for firm matches. Clone size appears in some rows only: once, few, many, or a class for an expanded clone.

CDR3aa	CDR3nt	d_gene	v_gene	j_gene	abundance
CASSYGLELFF	TGTGCCAGCAGTTACGGGCTGGAACTGTTTTTT	-	TRBV6-2/TRBV6-3	TRBJ1-4	-
CASSLYGVRNEQFF	TGTGCCAGCAGCTTATACGGGGTCCGCAATGAGCAGTTCTTC	-	TRBV11-3	TRBJ2-1	-
CASSNTYEQYF	TGTGCCAGCAGCAACACCTACGAGCAGTACTTC	-	TRBV7-9	TRBJ2-7	once
CASSLEGAGPLHF	TGCGCCAGCAGCCTTGAGGGGGCAGGCCCCCTCCACTTT	TRBD1	TRBV4-3	TRBJ1-6	-
CASSDGLGTGGSNQPQHF	TGTGCCAGCAGTGATGGATTAGGGACAGGGGGAAGCAATCAGCCCCAGCATTTT	TRBD1	TRBV2	TRBJ1-5	-
CASSPPAAEQFF	TGTGCCAGCAGCCCCCCGGCGGCTGAGCAGTTCTTC	-	TRBV6-5	TRBJ2-1	-
CASSLASGTYNEQFF	TGTGCCAGCAGCTTAGCGAGCGGAACTTACAATGAGCAGTTCTTC	-	TRBV7-2	TRBJ2-1	-
CASSFLGQGPDTQYF	TGTGCCAGCAGTTTTTTGGGACAGGGGCCAGATACGCAGTATTTT	TRBD1	TRBV28	TRBJ2-3	once
CASSEGLRTGLEQYF	TGTGCCAGCAGCGAAGGTCTCAGGACAGGGCTCGAGCAGTACTTC	-	TRBV21-1	TRBJ2-7	-
CAWTPGTSREQYF	TGTGCCTGGACCCCCGGGACTAGCCGAGAGCAGTACTTC	TRBD2	TRBV30	TRBJ2-7	-
CASSERGGRAYSSYNEQFF	TGTGCCAGCAGTGAAAGGGGCGGGAGAGCTTACAGCTCCTACAATGAGCAGTTCTTC	TRBD2	TRBV2	TRBJ2-1	-
CASSFDKSEAFF	TGTGCCAGCAGCTTCGACAAGTCTGAAGCTTTCTTT	-	TRBV7-8	TRBJ1-1	once
CASRVIAGTGYEQYF	TGTGCCAGCAGAGTAATAGCCGGGACAGGCTACGAGCAGTACTTC	TRBD1	TRBV28	TRBJ2-7	once
CASNPGQGTPMGYF	TGTGCCAGCAACCCGGGACAGGGAACCCCCATGGGCTACTTC	TRBD1	TRBV6-2/TRBV6-3	TRBJ2-5	-
CASSLERGRYEQYF	TGTGCCAGCAGTTTGGAGCGGGGACGCTACGAGCAGTACTTC	TRBD2	TRBV27	TRBJ2-7	-
CASSLGTSGEQFF	TGTGCCAGCAGCTTAGGGACTAGCGGTGAGCAGTTCTTC	TRBD2	TRBV7-9	TRBJ2-1	once
CASSHRDRGLYEQYF	TGTGCCAGCAGCCATCGGGACAGGGGGCTTTACGAGCAGTACTTC	TRBD1	TRBV14	TRBJ2-7	once
CSVGDRGPHIQYF	TGCAGCGTTGGAGACAGGGGACCCCACATTCAGTACTTC	TRBD1	TRBV29-1	TRBJ2-4	-
CAWSLAGGRNEQFF	TGTGCCTGGAGCCTAGCGGGAGGACGCAATGAGCAGTTCTTC	TRBD2	TRBV30	TRBJ2-1	-
CSASEGGRGGDEQYF	TGCAGTGCTAGTGAGGGGGGGAGGGGAGGTGACGAGCAGTACTTC	-	TRBV20-1	TRBJ2-7	few
CASSQDKGSGRFETQYF	TGTGCCAGCAGCCAAGATAAGGGTAGCGGGAGATTCGAGACCCAGTACTTC	TRBD2	TRBV3-1/TRBV3-2	TRBJ2-5	-
CASVWGQGSQETQYF	TGTGCCAGCGTTTGGGGACAGGGTTCCCAAGAGACCCAGTACTTC	TRBD1	TRBV28	TRBJ2-5	-
CASSRRPGTRASSGANVLTF	TGTGCCAGCAGCCGCCGGCCTGGGACACGGGCTTCATCTGGGGCCAACGTCCTGACTTTC	-	TRBV2	TRBJ2-6	-
CASSYTSGRRADTQYF	TGTGCCAGCAGTTACACTAGCGGGAGGCGGGCAGATACGCAGTATTTT	TRBD2	TRBV6-2/TRBV6-3	TRBJ2-3	-
CASSFPTGNTIYF	TGTGCCAGCAGCTTTCCCACTGGAAACACCATATATTTT	-	TRBV7-9	TRBJ1-3	few
CAWSRGISYEQYF	TGTGCCTGGAGTCGGGGTATCTCTTACGAGCAGTACTTC	-	TRBV30	TRBJ2-7	-
CASSQGGAEAFF	TGCGCCAGCAGCCAGGGAGGGGCTGAAGCTTTCTTT	-	TRBV4-1	TRBJ1-1	-
CASSMDSGTSGIGADTQYF	TGTGCCAGTAGTATGGACTCCGGGACTAGCGGGATTGGGGCAGATACGCAGTATTTT	TRBD2	TRBV19	TRBJ2-3	-
CASRLAANTGELFF	TGTGCCAGCAGACTAGCTGCGAACACCGGGGAGCTGTTTTTT	-	TRBV27	TRBJ2-2	-
CASSERDIPGGRAGEQYF	TGTGCCAGCAGTGAACGAGATATCCCTGGCGGGAGGGCAGGGGAGCAGTACTTC	TRBD2	TRBV2	TRBJ2-7	-
CASSFDGGRSYNSPLHF	TGTGCCAGCAGTTTCGACGGGGGGCGCTCCTATAATTCACCCCTCCACTTT	-	TRBV27	TRBJ1-6	-
CATSRVRTGELFF	TGTGCCACCAGCAGAGTTCGCACCGGGGAGCTGTTTTTT	-	TRBV15	TRBJ2-2	-
CASIWNTEAFF	TGTGCCAGCATATGGAACACTGAAGCTTTCTTT	-	TRBV25-1	TRBJ1-1	-
CASSLEGAFEAFF	TGCGCCAGCAGTCTGGAGGGGGCGTTTGAAGCTTTCTTT	TRBD1	TRBV5-1	TRBJ1-1	-
CASSTDRGLEPQHF	TGTGCCAGTAGTACCGACAGGGGGCTGGAGCCCCAGCATTTT	TRBD1	TRBV19	TRBJ1-5	-
CASSLSGRGLPDTQYF	TGCGCCAGCAGCCTAAGCGGGAGGGGTCTCCCAGATACGCAGTATTTT	TRBD2	TRBV5-1	TRBJ2-3	-
CASSGGGGNNQPQHF	TGTGCCAGCAGCGGCGGCGGGGGCAACAATCAGCCCCAGCATTTT	-	TRBV7-8	TRBJ1-5	-
CASRGGTAINQPQHF	TGTGCCAGCCGAGGCGGGACAGCGATCAATCAGCCCCAGCATTTT	TRBD1	TRBV2	TRBJ1-5	few
CASRPSGGRGQPQHF	TGTGCCAGCAGGCCTTCAGGGGGCCGTGGTCAGCCCCAGCATTTT	TRBD1	TRBV28	TRBJ1-5	-